What follows are 23 T cell receptor beta chains derived from one specimen sequenced in a study of T cells in Graves' hyperthyroidism and ophthalmopathy. Regions amplified from RNA transcripts were the TCR beta CDR3 regions. A set of HTBI primers served as the primers for a first-round RT-PCR of the TCR CDR3. TCRdb reanalysed the multiplex PCR reads using MiXCR and keeps one entry per CDR3 protein. The sample comprises about 560,000 distinct CDR3 sequences, 16% of which are singletons, and around 19% rests with the top ten. The source material was blood. These receptors came from a woman between 18 and 30 years old with Graves' hyperthyroidism.

V gene TRBV20-1 combines with J gene TRBJ1-2; TRBD1 might be the D (6 bases). Per the germline V gene, CDR1 is DFQATT and CDR2 is SNEGSKA (reference sequence). The CDR3 extends over 12 amino acids. The V end lost 6 bases, the J end lost 7 bases, and 15 bases lay between the germline ends. The CDR3 loop reads CSARGGGAGYTF. In nucleotides, the CDR3 is TGCAGTGCCCGAGGGGGGGGCGCTGGCTACACCTTC.

This clonotype was recorded many times. The chain recombines TRBV11-2 with TRBJ2-5; 8 nucleotides match TRBD1. CDR1 and CDR2 from the germline V gene are SGHAT and FQNNGV. The V segment lost 4 bases and the J segment 0 bases; nucleotides outside the gene matches: 4. The CDR3 contains 15 residues. The DNA for the CDR3 is TGTGCCAGCAGCTCCGGACAGGGCCACCAAGAGACCCAGTACTTC. Translated, it gives CASSSGQGHQETQYF.

The genes are TRBV12-3 or TRBV12-4 and TRBJ2-5; 8 nucleotides agree with TRBD1. The CDR3 totals 14 residues. V was pared by 5 bases and J by 2 bases, with 4 bases of the junction left unmatched. The CDR3 nucleotides read TGTGCCAGCAGTCCGTGGACAGGGCAAGAGACCCAGTACTTC. Translated, it gives CASSPWTGQETQYF.

This clonotype was counted only a few times. One base away lies a much larger clone, so this may be a sequencing read error. The V call is TRBV28, the J call TRBJ2-1; the D is unclear. From germline, CDR1 is MDHEN and CDR2 SYDVKM. Between the trimmed V and J ends, which lost 4 bases and 1 base, there was a span of 8 bases. The CDR3 length is 14 residues. CDR3 region: CASSSVRSYNEQFF. DNA of the CDR3: TGTGCCAGCAGTTCTGTGAGGTCCTACAATGAGCAGTTCTTC.

This clonotype showed up just a few times. This chain links TRBV5-5 with TRBJ2-7; 11 bases match TRBD2. Germline V gives CDR1 SGHKS, CDR2 YYEKEE (reference sequence). V dropped 0 bases and J dropped 6; count of bases not matched to a gene: 5. This CDR3 region has 15 residues. Here the CDR3 reads CASSLAVLAGGEQYF. The CDR3 DNA reads as TGTGCCAGCAGCTTGGCGGTGCTAGCGGGAGGCGAGCAGTACTTC. Complete variable domain (other parts from reference TRBV5-5 and TRBJ2-7): DAGVTQSPTHLIKTRGQQVTLRCSPISGHKSVSWYQQVLGQGPQFIFQYYEKEERGRGNFPDRFSARQFPNYSSELNVNALLLGDSALYLCASSLAVLAGGEQYFGPGTRLTVT.

This clonotype was seen a handful of times. The chain recombines TRBV3-1 with TRBJ2-1; a possible D gene is TRBD2 (5 bases). The V and J ends lost 1 base and 9 bases respectively, with 13 bases between them. CDR3 length equals 14 residues. CDR1 and CDR2 (germline): LGHDT, YNNKEL (reference sequence). CDR3 protein: CASSQGVGGLEQFF. The CDR3 region has the DNA TGTGCCAGCAGCCAAGGGGTAGGCGGACTTGAGCAGTTCTTC.

The chain combines TRBV10-3 with TRBJ2-2, with unresolved D. V shed 3 bases and J shed 3 bases, with 8 bases lying between them. Germline V CDR1 and CDR2: ENHRY, SYGVKD. This CDR3 is built from 14 residues. The DNA for the CDR3 is TGTGCCATCAGTGAACGCGGAGACACCGGGGAGCTGTTTTTT. It is translated as CAISERGDTGELFF.

The chain uses TRBV4-1 and TRBJ2-5; D is unresolved. CDR1 MGHRA and CDR2 YSYEKL come from the germline V gene. Trimming pared 0 bases from V and 9 bases from J, leaving 8 bases between. The CDR3 covers 12 residues. The CDR3 nucleotides read TGCGCCAGCAGCCAAGATTCCGTCTCCCAGTACTTC. Protein product: CASSQDSVSQYF.

This clonotype was recorded at least ten times. This chain links TRBV12-3 or TRBV12-4 with TRBJ2-3; D call uncertain. The V gene lost 7 bases and the J gene lost 4 bases, with 9 bases spanning the gap. The CDR3 has 12 residues. CDR3 sequence: CASTLHPDTQYF. In DNA, the CDR3 is TGTGCCAGCACCCTCCACCCAGATACGCAGTATTTT.

This clonotype was seen a few times. The rearrangement joins TRBV10-1 to TRBJ2-2, with D maybe TRBD2 (6 bases). Between the trimmed V and J ends, which lost 7 bases and 1 base, there was a span of 10 bases. This CDR3 is built from 14 residues. CDR1 and CDR2 (germline): WNHNN, SYGVQD (reference sequence). CDR3 sequence: CASTGTLNTGELFF. In nucleotides, the CDR3 is TGCGCCAGCACCGGGACTTTGAACACCGGGGAGCTGTTTTTT.

This chain joins TRBV19 and TRBJ1-4; D not resolved. V lost 5 bases, J lost 0 bases, and 10 bases lay in between. The CDR3 consists of 15 residues. The germline V gene encodes CDR1 LNHDA and CDR2 SQIVND (reference sequence). The CDR3 sequence is CASSVGLSTNEKLFF. The CDR3 DNA follows: TGTGCCAGTAGTGTTGGACTCTCAACTAATGAAAAACTGTTTTTT. The full variable domain, with the rest looked up from reference TRBV19 and TRBJ1-4, is DGGITQSPKYLFRKEGQNVTLSCEQNLNHDAMYWYRQDPGQGLRLIYYSQIVNDFQKGDIAEGYSVSREKKESFPLTVTSAQKNPTAFYLCASSVGLSTNEKLFFGSGTQLSVL.

This chain links TRBV19 with TRBJ2-5; D is unclear. The germline V and J ends were trimmed by 11 bases and 1 base, with 14 bases remaining between them. This CDR3 comprises 13 residues. CDR1 is LNHDA, CDR2 SQIVND, per germline (reference sequence). The CDR3 sequence is CASQSKSQETQYF. The CDR3 DNA is TGTGCCTCGCAGTCAAAGAGCCAAGAGACCCAGTACTTC. Variable domain in full (rest from reference TRBV19 and TRBJ2-5): DGGITQSPKYLFRKEGQNVTLSCEQNLNHDAMYWYRQDPGQGLRLIYYSQIVNDFQKGDIAEGYSVSREKKESFPLTVTSAQKNPTAFYLCASQSKSQETQYFGPGTRLLVL.

A word on this clonotype: Given a much more abundant clone one base away, this may be a read error. The rearrangement joins TRBV29-1 to TRBJ1-1; TRBD1 is a possible D gene (6 bases). This CDR3 spans 13 amino acids. CDR1 and CDR2 (germline): SQVTM, ANQGSEA. The chain's CDR3 is CSVAGTPNIEAFF. The CDR3 nucleotides are TGCAGCGTTGCCGGGACACCGAACATTGAAGCTTTCTTT.

The chain joins TRBV10-3 to TRBJ2-7, with 11 bases matching TRBD1. CDR1 and CDR2 (germline): ENHRY, SYGVKD. Trimming took 7 bases from V and 3 from J; bases not matched to a gene: 2. The CDR3 contains 13 residues. This CDR3 is CAIKGQGVYEQYF. CDR3 nucleotide sequence: TGTGCCATCAAGGGACAGGGGGTCTACGAGCAGTACTTC.

V usage is TRBV14 and J usage is TRBJ1-2; D unresolved. The CDR3 sequence is 11 residues long. Germline CDR1 is SGHDN and CDR2 is FVKESK. With 2 bases removed from V and 8 bases from J, the gap between germline ends came to 6 bases. For the CDR3, the DNA is TGTGCCAGCAGCCAACGAGGGGGCTACACCTTC. This codes for CASSQRGGYTF.

The chain combines TRBV6-2 or TRBV6-3 with TRBJ1-5; tentative D call: TRBD1 (5 bases). CDR3 length equals 15 residues. CDR1 is MNHEY and CDR2 is SVGEGT in the germline V gene. Trimming took off 2 bases at V and 7 bases at J, with 15 bases between the two ends. The chain's CDR3 is CASSYDAEGLQPQHF. Here the CDR3 DNA reads TGTGCCAGCAGTTACGATGCTGAGGGGTTGCAGCCCCAGCATTTT.

This clonotype was counted ten times or more. The chain carries TRBV12-3 or TRBV12-4 and TRBJ1-3, with TRBD1 matching 7 bases. The ends lost 6 bases at V and 1 base at J; junction bases unmatched: 6. CDR3 length: 15 residues. The CDR3 DNA sequence: TGTGCCAGCAGGGAGACAGGGTCTTCTGGAAACACCATATATTTT. Translated: CASRETGSSGNTIYF.

The chain uses TRBV28 and TRBJ1-3; possible D gene TRBD1, 5 bases. This CDR3 comprises 15 residues. Germline CDR1 reads MDHEN; CDR2 reads SYDVKM. V gave up 3 bases and J gave up 4 bases, with 13 bases separating them. Here the CDR3 DNA reads TGTGCCAGCAGTTTTTGGCATAGGGGAGGAAACACCATATATTTT. Its protein product is CASSFWHRGGNTIYF.

This clonotype was observed many times. The chain carries TRBV20-1 and TRBJ2-3, with 14 bases aligning to TRBD2. The CDR3 is made up of 17 amino acids. V dropped 6 bases and J dropped 0; count of bases not matched to a gene: 8. Germline CDR1 DFQATT, CDR2 SNEGSKA (reference sequence). The CDR3 nucleotides are TGCAGTGCCTTGGGACTAGCGGGAGCACCTAGCACAGATACGCAGTATTTT. It specifies CSALGLAGAPSTDTQYF.

At least ten counts were recorded for this clonotype. V is TRBV12-3 or TRBV12-4 and J is TRBJ1-4; tentatively, D is TRBD1 (6 bases). The V and J ends lost 1 base and 8 bases respectively, with 11 bases between them. The CDR3 has 14 residues. The CDR3 DNA is TGTGCCAGCAGTTTAGAACAGGGAAACGAAAAACTGTTTTTT. The encoded protein is CASSLEQGNEKLFF.

This clonotype was observed once. This chain joins TRBV4-3 and TRBJ2-3; 11 bases are shared with TRBD2. Losses at the gene ends were 2 bases for V and 5 bases for J; bases not matched to a gene: 12. This CDR3 has 18 amino acids. The germline gives CDR1 LGHNA, CDR2 YSLEER. CDR3 sequence reads: CASSQHLPGTSGLDTQYF. Here the CDR3 DNA reads TGCGCCAGCAGCCAACACCTACCCGGGACTAGCGGACTAGATACGCAGTATTTT.

This clonotype was picked up a small number of times. The gene calls are TRBV29-1 and TRBJ2-5; unclear D gene. V lost 4 bases, J lost 4 bases, and 4 bases lay in between. The length of the CDR3 is 10 residues. Germline assignment: CDR1 SQVTM and CDR2 ANQGSEA. The CDR3, as DNA: TGCAGCGTTGCCTTAGAGACCCAGTACTTC. Amino acid sequence: CSVALETQYF.

This clonotype was seen more than once but under ten times. The genes are TRBV20-1 and TRBJ2-2; 10 nucleotides match TRBD2. V gave up 1 base and J gave up 5 bases; unmatched junction bases: 7. Per the germline V gene, CDR1 is DFQATT and CDR2 is SNEGSKA (reference sequence). The CDR3 totals 16 residues. CDR3 region: CSARASSGSRTGELFF. The DNA for the CDR3 is TGCAGTGCTAGAGCGTCTAGCGGGAGTCGTACCGGGGAGCTGTTTTTT.